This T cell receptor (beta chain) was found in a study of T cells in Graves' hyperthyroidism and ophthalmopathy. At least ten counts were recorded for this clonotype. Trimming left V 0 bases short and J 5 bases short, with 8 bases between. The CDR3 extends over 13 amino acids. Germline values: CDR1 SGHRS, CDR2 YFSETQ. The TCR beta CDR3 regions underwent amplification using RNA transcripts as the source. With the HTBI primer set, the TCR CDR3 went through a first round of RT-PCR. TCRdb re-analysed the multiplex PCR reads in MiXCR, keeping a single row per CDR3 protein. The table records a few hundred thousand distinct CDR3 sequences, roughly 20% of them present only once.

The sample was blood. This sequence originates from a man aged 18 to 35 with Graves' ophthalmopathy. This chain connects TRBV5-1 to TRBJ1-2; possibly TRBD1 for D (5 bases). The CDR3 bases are TGCGCCAGCAGCTTGGAGGGGAATTATGGCTACACCTTC. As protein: CASSLEGNYGYTF.